This T cell receptor beta chain was sequenced during a study of CD8 T cells in ankylosing spondylitis. Regarding this clonotype: No antigen is known for it.

Study results and limitations: Matched ankylosing spondylitis synovial fluid reportedly showed significant enrichment of disease-linked clones. Relatively scarce in peripheral blood, disease-linked clones were CD8+. Reactive arthritis synovial fluid and blood were previously reported to contain some motif variants.

TCRdb re-called the 5' RACE reads through MiXCR, storing one row per CDR3 protein. The sample consists of 220,000 or so distinct CDR3 sequences, about 10% of them appearing once. The sequencing input was blood, either unsorted or a sorted T cell fraction (not recorded which). The sequence was collected from a male donor with ankylosing spondylitis or in good health (not recorded which).

The CDR3 region has the DNA TGTGCCAGCAGCTTTCTAAGGGGAGACTCTGGGGCCAACGTCCTGACTTTC. Protein: CASSFLRGDSGANVLTF. V usage is TRBV13 and J usage is TRBJ2-6; either TRBD1 or TRBD2 may fit D (5 bases each). This CDR3 spans 17 amino acids. V was cut by 3 bases and J by 0 bases, with 12 bases left in between. The germline gives CDR1 PRHDT, CDR2 FYEKMQ (reference sequence).